Following are 2 T cell receptor beta chains from one sample sequenced in a study of cytomegalovirus exposure and HLA in healthy donors. The table came from immunoSEQ multiplex PCR; TCRdb's copy has only in-frame clones and leaves some out. The sample carries over 200,000 clones, 88% recorded once. The sequencing sample was made of PBMCs. These receptors were taken from a woman between 18 and 29 years old in good health and CMV-seronegative.

The J gene is TRBJ2-2, the V gene TRBV27, with D maybe TRBD1 (6 bases). The CDR3 contains 15 residues. V dropped 6 bases and J dropped 0 bases, with 11 bases sitting between them. In germline, CDR1 is MNHEY, CDR2 SMNVEV (reference sequence). CDR3 region: CASRGTLPNTGELFF. The CDR3 coding sequence is TGTGCCAGCAGAGGGACACTCCCGAACACCGGGGAGCTGTTTTTT.

The rearrangement uses TRBV27 and TRBJ2-1, with TRBD2 as a possible D gene (5 bases). CDR3 length equals 15 residues. Germline CDR1 and CDR2: MNHEY and SMNVEV (reference sequence). V was trimmed by 2 bases and J by 7 bases, leaving 15 bases between them. The CDR3 region is CASSLESPRRNEQFF. The CDR3 DNA is TGTGCCAGCAGTTTAGAGTCCCCGAGGAGGAATGAGCAGTTCTTC.